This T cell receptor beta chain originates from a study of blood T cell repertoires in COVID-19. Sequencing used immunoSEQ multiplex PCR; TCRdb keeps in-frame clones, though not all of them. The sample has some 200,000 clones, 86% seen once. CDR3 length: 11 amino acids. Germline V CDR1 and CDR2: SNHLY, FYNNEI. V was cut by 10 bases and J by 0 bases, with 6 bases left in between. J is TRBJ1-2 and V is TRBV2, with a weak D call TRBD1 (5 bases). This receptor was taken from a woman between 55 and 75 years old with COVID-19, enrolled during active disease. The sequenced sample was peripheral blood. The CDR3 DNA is TGTGCCAAGACAGCTAACTATGGCTACACCTTC. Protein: CAKTANYGYTF.